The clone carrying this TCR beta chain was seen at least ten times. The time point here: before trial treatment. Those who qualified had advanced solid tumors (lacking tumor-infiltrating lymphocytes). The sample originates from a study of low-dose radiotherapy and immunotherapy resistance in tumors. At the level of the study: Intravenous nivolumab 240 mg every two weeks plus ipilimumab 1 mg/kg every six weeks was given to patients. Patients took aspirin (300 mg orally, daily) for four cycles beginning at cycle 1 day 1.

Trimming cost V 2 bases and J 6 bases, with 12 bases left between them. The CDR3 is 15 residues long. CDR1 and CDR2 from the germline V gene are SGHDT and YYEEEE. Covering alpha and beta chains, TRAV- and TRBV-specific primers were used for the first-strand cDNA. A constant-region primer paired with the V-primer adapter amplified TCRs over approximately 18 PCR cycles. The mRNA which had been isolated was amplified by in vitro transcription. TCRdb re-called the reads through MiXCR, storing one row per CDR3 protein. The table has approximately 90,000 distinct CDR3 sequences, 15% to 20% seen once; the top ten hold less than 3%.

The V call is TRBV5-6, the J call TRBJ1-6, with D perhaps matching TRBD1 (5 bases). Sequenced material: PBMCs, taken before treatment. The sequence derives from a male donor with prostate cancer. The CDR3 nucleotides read TGTGCCAGCAGCTTAGGGGCTGCCTTTAATTCACCCCTCCACTTT. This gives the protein CASSLGAAFNSPLHF.